The rows below give T cell receptor beta chains drawn from one sample of a study of blood T cell repertoires in COVID-19. TCRdb keeps only in-frame clones here, not all; method: immunoSEQ multiplex PCR. The sample records more than 200,000 clones, 75% to 90% being singletons. Sequenced input: peripheral blood. The receptor set was obtained from a man aged 25 to 40 with active or convalescent COVID-19. The CDR3 runs from the conserved cysteine through the conserved F or W. D genes are given only for firm matches. Some rows have no size entry. The others give once, few or many, or a class for an expanded clone.

D,J,size,V,DNA,CDR3
TRBD1,TRBJ2-7,.,TRBV19,TGTGCCAGTAGTCCCGGGGACAGGGACCGGCGCTACGAGCAGTACTTC,CASSPGDRDRRYEQYF
.,TRBJ2-2,once,TRBV18,TGTGCCAGCTCTTTGGCAGGGCAAGACACCGGGGAGCTGTTTTTT,CASSLAGQDTGELFF
TRBD1,TRBJ2-5,once,TRBV7-2,TGTGCCAGCAGCTGGACAGGGGAGACCCAGTACTTC,CASSWTGETQYF
.,TRBJ2-2,few,TRBV7-9,TGTGCCAGCAGCCAAGCATCGGACACCGGGGAGCTGTTTTTT,CASSQASDTGELFF
.,TRBJ2-1,.,TRBV6-4,TGTGCCAGCAGTCATGACGGGTCCTCGAGCAGTGAGCAGTTCTTC,CASSHDGSSSSEQFF
.,TRBJ1-6,.,TRBV19,TGTGCCAGTAGTATACGGGGATCACCCCTCCACTTT,CASSIRGSPLHF
.,TRBJ1-2,.,TRBV27,TGTGCCAGCAGTTTGTCAGGGGTCAACTATGGCTACACCTTC,CASSLSGVNYGYTF
TRBD1,TRBJ1-2,once,TRBV6-5,TGTGCCAGCAGTTTACAGGGGTCGATTAACTATGGCTACACCTTC,CASSLQGSINYGYTF
.,TRBJ1-6,.,TRBV21-1,TGTGCCAGCAGCAAAGGGTGGGCCGAAGACAATTCACCCCTCCACTTT,CASSKGWAEDNSPLHF
.,TRBJ1-2,.,TRBV2,TGTGCCAGCATGTTAAGTTACAGGGACCATGGCTACACCTTC,CASMLSYRDHGYTF
.,TRBJ1-3,.,TRBV7-2,TGTGCCAGCAGCAATCACCGCTCGATCGCGGGAAACACCATATATTTT,CASSNHRSIAGNTIYF
.,TRBJ1-3,.,TRBV4-1,TGCGCCAGCAGCCAAGATTGGGCAGCTGGAAACACCATATATTTT,CASSQDWAAGNTIYF
.,TRBJ2-7,.,TRBV5-5,TGTGCCAGCAGCTTGGAGGCTAGATTCTCCTACGAGCAGTACTTC,CASSLEARFSYEQYF
TRBD1,TRBJ1-4,.,TRBV6-6,TGTGCCAGTGCGGACAGGGGAGACGAAAAACTGTTTTTT,CASADRGDEKLFF
TRBD1,TRBJ2-7,.,TRBV6-6,TGTGCCAGCAGTGCCAGGGACAGCCATCTTCACGAGCAGTACTTC,CASSARDSHLHEQYF
.,TRBJ1-4,.,TRBV2,TGTGCCAGTGGATCCTACCCCGGGACACCAAATGAAAAACTGTTTTTT,CASGSYPGTPNEKLFF
TRBD2,TRBJ2-2,.,TRBV7-6,TGTGCCAGCAAAGCTACTCGGACTAGCGGGGGTAACAACACCGGGGAGCTGTTTTTT,CASKATRTSGGNNTGELFF
TRBD1,TRBJ1-1,.,TRBV7-2,TGTGCCAGCAGCCCCAAGACAGGGGTGGGCACTGAAGCTTTCTTT,CASSPKTGVGTEAFF
TRBD2,TRBJ2-5,.,TRBV4-2,TGTGCCAGCAGCCAGTTTGCGGGGGGGCCAGAGACCCAGTACTTC,CASSQFAGGPETQYF
TRBD1,TRBJ2-7,.,TRBV3-1/TRBV3-2,TGTGCCAGCAGACGCACCGGGACAGGGGTCTACGAGCAGTACTTC,CASRRTGTGVYEQYF
.,TRBJ1-6,.,TRBV19,TGTGCCAGTAGTATGGGGAGGAGCTCCTATAATTCACCCCTCCACTTT,CASSMGRSSYNSPLHF
TRBD1,TRBJ2-3,.,TRBV23-1,TGCGCCAGCAGTCAGTCGAAACAGGGGAGTAGCACAGATACGCAGTATTTT,CASSQSKQGSSTDTQYF
.,TRBJ2-2,.,TRBV11-2,TGTGCCAGCAGACCCGGACAGAACACCGGGGAGCTGTTTTTT,CASRPGQNTGELFF
.,TRBJ2-7,once,TRBV11-1,TGTGCCAGCAGCTTTGCTAGCGCCTACGAGCAGTACTTC,CASSFASAYEQYF
.,TRBJ2-1,.,TRBV10-2,TGCGCCAGCACCGCAGGGGCAGAGAAATCGTTCTTC,CASTAGAEKSFF
.,TRBJ1-1,once,TRBV7-9,TGTGCCAGCAGCTCACCGGGCACTGAAGCTTTCTTT,CASSSPGTEAFF
TRBD1,TRBJ1-1,few,TRBV27,TGTGCCAGCAGTCCAACCACAGGGGCCACTGAAGCTTTCTTT,CASSPTTGATEAFF
.,TRBJ1-4,.,TRBV11-2,TGTGCCAGCAGCTTAATTGGCAGGGGCCTCACTAATGAAAAACTGTTTTTT,CASSLIGRGLTNEKLFF
TRBD2,TRBJ2-1,.,TRBV27,TGTGCCAGCAGTTTATCTAGCGGGGGGGCTGGACGGTTCTTC,CASSLSSGGAGRFF
TRBD1,TRBJ1-2,.,TRBV24-1,TGTGCCACCAGTATCATACCGGGACAGGGGGGCTACACCTTC,CATSIIPGQGGYTF
TRBD2,TRBJ2-3,.,TRBV11-3,TGTGCCAGCAGTCCCGGGACTAGCGGGGGAGAAGATACGCAGTATTTT,CASSPGTSGGEDTQYF
TRBD2,TRBJ2-7,few,TRBV5-4,TGTGCCAGCAGCTTGGCGGGGGGGTTCACGGACGAGCAGTACTTC,CASSLAGGFTDEQYF
TRBD2,TRBJ2-2,.,TRBV6-5,TGTGCCATTTCGGGGGGACTCACCGGGGAGCTGTTTTTT,CAISGGLTGELFF
.,TRBJ1-2,.,TRBV11-2,TGTGCCAGCAGCTTTTTCGCGGGGGGCTACACCTTC,CASSFFAGGYTF